The 31 T cell receptor beta chains below all came from one sample that was sequenced in a study of T cell responses to AZD1222 COVID-19 vaccine. Assay used: immunoSEQ multiplex PCR; TCRdb lists only in-frame clones, some missing. The data hold around 150,000 clones, with about 92% observed a single time. The sample in question was peripheral blood, obtained 28 days after the second AZD1222 dose. The receptor set was obtained from an adult who received the AZD1222 COVID-19 vaccine.

The chain joins TRBV11-2 to TRBJ1-2; 7 nucleotides agree with TRBD1. With V trimmed by 6 bases and J by 8 bases, 6 bases remained unmatched. The germline V gene encodes CDR1 SGHAT and CDR2 FQNNGV. The CDR3 totals 12 residues. CDR3 coding DNA: TGTGCCAGCAGTTTGGACAGGTCCGGCTACACCTTC. Translation: CASSLDRSGYTF.

The chain couples TRBV5-1 to TRBJ2-1, with 12 nucleotides matching TRBD2. Germline CDR1 reads SGHRS; CDR2 reads YFSETQ. The CDR3 has 18 residues. With 4 bases clipped from V and 0 bases from J, the junction kept 8 bases outside the gene matches. The CDR3 coding sequence is TGCGCCAGCAGCCTGGGACTAGCGGGTCTCAGCTCCTACAATGAGCAGTTCTTC. It translates to CASSLGLAGLSSYNEQFF.

This rearrangement joins TRBV19 to TRBJ2-2, with 7 bases identical to TRBD1. J gave up 7 bases and V 6 bases, and 8 bases lay outside the gene matches. The CDR3 covers 14 residues. Looked up from germline, CDR1 is LNHDA and CDR2 is SQIVND (reference sequence). This CDR3 is CASRGTGVGGELFF. The CDR3 bases are TGTGCCAGTAGAGGAACAGGGGTGGGCGGGGAGCTGTTTTTT.

This clone appeared once. The V gene is TRBV9, the J gene TRBJ2-3; no reliable D call. The V end was cut by 3 bases, the J end by 14 bases, with 4 bases between. The CDR3 is made up of 8 amino acids. Germline V gives CDR1 SGDLS, CDR2 YYNGEE. The CDR3 loop reads CASSAMYF. CDR3 DNA sequence: TGTGCCAGCAGCGCCATGTATTTT.

This chain connects TRBV10-3 to TRBJ2-7; D ambiguous. Germline values: CDR1 ENHRY, CDR2 SYGVKD. Trimming removed 10 bases at V and 4 bases at J, with 14 bases between. This CDR3 contains 12 residues. CDR3 DNA sequence: TGTGCCAGCCGTGGAGCCCTATACGAGCAGTACTTC. Protein: CASRGALYEQYF.

This chain connects TRBV7-9 to TRBJ2-4; 10 bases map to TRBD2. The CDR3 runs 17 residues. The junction had 12 bases not matched to a gene; V was cut back by 5 bases and J by 5 bases. CDR1 SEHNR and CDR2 FQNEAQ come from the germline V gene (reference sequence). Written as DNA, the CDR3 is TGTGCCAGCAGCACCCCGGCTAGCGGGAGTAGGCAAAACATTCAGTACTTC. Its translation is CASSTPASGSRQNIQYF.

This chain joins TRBV2 and TRBJ2-7; D remains ambiguous. Trimming removed 7 bases at V and 4 bases at J, with 8 bases between. Per germline, CDR1 SNHLY and CDR2 FYNNEI. CDR3 length equals 11 residues. The CDR3 DNA follows: TGTGCCAGCATGCGGCGATACGAGCAGTACTTC. This gives the protein CASMRRYEQYF.

CDR3 in amino acids: CASTSPRAGKETQYF. DNA for the CDR3: TGTGCCAGCACCTCCCCGAGGGCAGGGAAAGAGACCCAGTACTTC. The genes are TRBV28 and TRBJ2-5; D could derive from TRBD1 or TRBD2 (5 bases each). This CDR3 has 15 residues. Trimming removed 7 bases at V and 3 bases at J, with 18 bases between. Germline loops: CDR1 MDHEN, CDR2 SYDVKM.

The CDR3 bases are TGTGCCAGCGGGACAGGGGGCCGGGAGACCCAGTACTTC. It yields the protein CASGTGGRETQYF. This rearrangement joins TRBV6-5 to TRBJ2-5, with 12 bases lining up with TRBD1. The CDR3 length is 13 residues. Looked up from germline, CDR1 is MNHEY and CDR2 is SVGAGI. Trimming took 8 bases from V and 5 from J; bases not matched to a gene: 3.

The chain is built from TRBV7-2 and TRBJ2-3, with D possibly being TRBD2 (5 bases). V lost 6 bases and J lost 1, with 17 bases in between. This CDR3 has 16 residues. Germline CDR1 reads SGHTA; CDR2 reads FQGNSA. The CDR3 protein is CASRSRRSGGTDTQYF. CDR3 bases: TGTGCCAGCAGGTCAAGGAGGAGTGGGGGCACAGATACGCAGTATTTT.

The rearrangement links TRBV24-1 to TRBJ1-1, with D possibly TRBD1 on 6 matching bases. V was shortened by 1 base and J by 10 bases, with 9 bases between the two germline ends. The CDR3 has 12 residues. Per germline, CDR1 KGHDR and CDR2 SFDVKD. The CDR3 DNA reads as TGTGCCACCAGTGATTTTAGGGGGGTAGCTTTCTTT. This encodes CATSDFRGVAFF.

This chain connects TRBV4-1 to TRBJ2-1; the match to TRBD2 covers 8 bases. The CDR3 runs 16 residues. Germline V CDR1 and CDR2: MGHRA, YSYEKL. V trimming: 1 base; J trimming: 2 bases; junction bases outside the gene matches: 4. CDR3 bases: TGCGCCAGCAGCCAAGGTATTAGCGGGACCTACAATGAGCAGTTCTTC. It specifies CASSQGISGTYNEQFF.

This sequence joins TRBV6-1 and TRBJ1-1; D call uncertain. Trimming took 2 bases from V and 5 from J, leaving 6 bases between them. This CDR3 is built from 12 residues. Germline V gene lookup returns CDR1 MNHNS and CDR2 SASEGT. Here the CDR3 reads CASSERWTEAFF. As DNA, the CDR3 is TGTGCCAGCAGTGAACGGTGGACTGAAGCTTTCTTT.

The chain combines TRBV20-1 with TRBJ2-1; 9 nucleotides match TRBD2. The trim removed 6 bases at V and 6 bases at J, leaving 3 bases unmatched. CDR3 length: 12 residues. Germline V gene lookup returns CDR1 DFQATT and CDR2 SNEGSKA (reference sequence). The CDR3 reads CSASSGSNEQFF. CDR3 in DNA: TGCAGTGCCAGTAGCGGGAGCAATGAGCAGTTCTTC.

The gene calls are TRBV3-1 (or the pseudogene TRBV3-2) and TRBJ2-7, with D tentatively TRBD2 (7 bases). The CDR3 sequence is 16 residues long. Germline V gene sequence: CDR1 LGHDT, CDR2 YNNKEL (reference sequence). Trimming shortened V by 3 bases and J by 6 bases, and 21 bases separated the two germline ends. As DNA, the CDR3 is TGTGCCAGCAGCCAGAAAACTAGCGCCCAGGGGAGCGAGCAGTACTTC. Residues: CASSQKTSAQGSEQYF.

The rearrangement uses TRBV19 and TRBJ1-4, with D possibly matching TRBD1 (6 bases). This CDR3 region has 13 residues. From germline, CDR1 is LNHDA and CDR2 SQIVND (reference sequence). The V gene lost 11 bases and the J gene lost 5 bases, with 15 bases spanning the gap. The CDR3 sequence: CASTPDRNEKLFF. CDR3 nucleotides: TGTGCCTCAACCCCCGACAGGAATGAAAAACTGTTTTTT.

Details on this clone: The sample holds other DNA sequences that translate to the same CDR3. The chain is built from TRBV5-1 and TRBJ1-3; D unclear. Trimming shortened V by 0 bases and J by 0 bases, and 4 bases separated the two germline ends. The germline V gene encodes CDR1 SGHRS and CDR2 YFSETQ. CDR3 length equals 14 residues. This CDR3 reads CASSLGSSGNTIYF. CDR3 nucleotide sequence: TGCGCCAGCAGCTTGGGTTCCTCTGGAAACACCATATATTTT.

In DNA, the CDR3 is TGTGCCAGCAGCCGCGGACTAGCCTGGGACAATGAGCAGTTCTTC. Protein: CASSRGLAWDNEQFF. The rearrangement links TRBV7-2 to TRBJ2-1; 8 bases are shared with TRBD2. The ends lost 5 bases at V and 5 bases at J; junction bases unmatched: 8. The CDR3 contains 15 residues. Germline CDR1 and CDR2: SGHTA and FQGNSA.

The chain joins TRBV27 to TRBJ1-4; TRBD1 aligns across 7 bases. The germline gives CDR1 MNHEY, CDR2 SMNVEV (reference sequence). Trimming at V came to 6 bases and at J to 7 bases, leaving 8 bases not matched to a gene. The CDR3 sequence is 14 residues long. The CDR3, as DNA: TGTGCCAGCAGACGACAGGGCCTAGGTGAAAAACTGTTTTTT. This translates into CASRRQGLGEKLFF.

The chain carries TRBV4-1 and TRBJ1-5; D unclear. The CDR3 extends over 14 amino acids. Trimming shortened V by 4 bases and J by 4 bases, and 11 bases separated the two germline ends. CDR1 and CDR2 (germline): MGHRA, YSYEKL. The CDR3 DNA reads as TGCGCCAGCAGCCTCAAAGTAGGGAATCAGCCCCAGCATTTT. This translates into CASSLKVGNQPQHF.

The chain uses TRBV9 and TRBJ2-2; possibly TRBD1 for D (6 bases). The CDR3 is 15 amino acids. Trimming stripped 4 bases from V and 3 bases from J, with 13 bases between. Germline V gives CDR1 SGDLS, CDR2 YYNGEE. CDR3 coding DNA: TGTGCCAGCAGCCCTGAGGACAGCTACACCGGGGAGCTGTTTTTT. Protein sequence: CASSPEDSYTGELFF.

The chain employs TRBV28 and TRBJ1-6; 7 bases line up with TRBD1. This CDR3 is built from 14 residues. Germline V lookup: CDR1 MDHEN, CDR2 SYDVKM. Trimming took 7 bases from V and 8 from J; bases not matched to a gene: 8. The CDR3 is CASTGGTVHSPLHF. The DNA of the CDR3 is TGTGCCAGCACCGGCGGGACAGTTCATTCACCCCTCCACTTT. Complete variable domain (other parts from reference TRBV28 and TRBJ1-6): DVKVTQSSRYLVKRTGEKVFLECVQDMDHENMFWYRQDPGLGLRLIYFSYDVKMKEKGDIPEGYSVSREKKERFSLILESASTNQTSMYLCASTGGTVHSPLHFGNGTRLTVT.

This clone was picked up many times. This chain links TRBV19 with TRBJ2-2; 14 positions match TRBD2. Germline assignment: CDR1 LNHDA and CDR2 SQIVND (reference sequence). This CDR3 comprises 14 residues. With V trimmed by 11 bases and J by 4 bases, 3 bases remained unmatched. This CDR3 reads CAGGTSGGTGELFF. CDR3 coding DNA: TGTGCCGGGGGGACTAGCGGGGGCACCGGGGAGCTGTTTTTT. The full variable domain, completed using reference TRBV19 and TRBJ2-2, is DGGITQSPKYLFRKEGQNVTLSCEQNLNHDAMYWYRQDPGQGLRLIYYSQIVNDFQKGDIAEGYSVSREKKESFPLTVTSAQKNPTAFYLCAGGTSGGTGELFFGEGSRLTVL.

The rearrangement joins TRBV2 to TRBJ2-1; D gene unclear. V shed 5 bases and J shed 2 bases, with 7 bases lying between them. Germline V gene sequence: CDR1 SNHLY, CDR2 FYNNEI. This CDR3 has 13 residues. The CDR3 spells CASSWLAYNEQFF. In DNA, the CDR3 is TGTGCCAGCAGTTGGTTGGCCTACAATGAGCAGTTCTTC.

The J gene is TRBJ1-2, the V gene TRBV28; a weak D match, TRBD1 (6 bases). CDR1 and CDR2 (germline): MDHEN, SYDVKM. The CDR3 sequence is 12 residues long. Trimming removed 10 bases from V and 4 bases from J, with 13 bases in between. CDR3 amino acids: CAIPGQLYGYTF. CDR3 DNA sequence: TGTGCCATCCCGGGACAACTCTATGGCTACACCTTC.

The chain carries TRBV13 and TRBJ1-2; D uncertain. V was clipped by 1 base and J by 1 base, with 4 bases between them. The germline gives CDR1 PRHDT, CDR2 FYEKMQ (reference sequence). The CDR3 has 13 residues. The CDR3 DNA is TGTGCCAGCAGCTTAGTAAATAACTATGGCTACACCTTC. Amino acids: CASSLVNNYGYTF.

This clone was detected once. The chain uses TRBV19 and TRBJ1-1, with 7 bases that match TRBD1. The CDR3 extends over 14 amino acids. Germline V gene sequence: CDR1 LNHDA, CDR2 SQIVND (reference sequence). J gave up 1 base and V 5 bases, and 4 bases lay outside the gene matches. The CDR3, as DNA: TGTGCCAGTAGTCAAGGGACAGAGAACACTGAAGCTTTCTTT. Translated: CASSQGTENTEAFF.

CDR3 in DNA: TGTGCTAGTGGTTTGTACACCGTTGGAAACACCATATATTTT. This encodes CASGLYTVGNTIYF. This chain connects TRBV12-5 to TRBJ1-3, with no clear D. Trimming cost V 2 bases and J 3 bases, with 8 bases left between them. Germline values: CDR1 LGHNT, CDR2 FRNRAP. There are 14 residues in the CDR3.

This chain links TRBV28 with TRBJ1-2; TRBD1 matches at 7 bases. The CDR3 runs 15 residues. J gave up 4 bases and V 6 bases, and 11 bases lay outside the gene matches. Germline V gene sequence: CDR1 MDHEN, CDR2 SYDVKM. The CDR3 bases are TGTGCCAGCAGGCCCGCGACGGGACAGTTCTATGGCTACACCTTC. Translating it yields CASRPATGQFYGYTF.

J is TRBJ2-3 and V is TRBV5-8; D perhaps matches TRBD2 (5 bases). The CDR3 runs to 13 residues. Between the trimmed V and J ends, which lost 7 bases and 2 bases, there was a span of 11 bases. Germline V gives CDR1 SGHTS, CDR2 YDEGEE. The CDR3 nucleotides are TGTGCCAGCGTCGCCGGGAACACAGATACGCAGTATTTT. It codes for CASVAGNTDTQYF.

The chain links TRBV6-2 or TRBV6-3 to TRBJ1-1; D might be TRBD1 (5 bases). V lost 2 bases to trimming and J lost 5 bases, with 12 bases between them. The germline gives CDR1 MNHEY, CDR2 SVGEGT. This CDR3 region has 14 residues. The CDR3 sequence is CASSYPGRRTEAFF. CDR3 bases: TGTGCCAGCAGTTACCCAGGGAGGAGGACTGAAGCTTTCTTT.